This T cell receptor beta chain was identified in a study of T cell responses to AZD1222 COVID-19 vaccine. Study overall: It was second doses at about 4 or about 12 weeks that were pooled. Study-level findings and limits: Of spike-specific TCRs, nearly half reportedly target regions left unmutated in variants. At study baseline, merely five or six AZD1222 recipients were seropositive. At 160-218 and 743-854, vaccine-associated CD4 TCRs were dominant, and they spanned spike.

This CDR3 is 14 amino acids long. V dropped 3 bases and J dropped 2 bases, with 6 bases sitting between them. Germline CDR1 and CDR2: SGDLS and YYNGEE. Concerning this clone: Its target is not known.

Produced via immunoSEQ multiplex PCR; TCRdb's table is partial and in-frame only. The sample lists about 130,000 clones; 75% to 95% were seen once. The sequenced sample was peripheral blood, obtained on day 0 of AZD1222 vaccination. The clonotype was recovered from an adult in good health. This chain joins TRBV9 and TRBJ2-6; D remains ambiguous. CDR3 region: CASSEKPGANVLTF. The CDR3 DNA is TGTGCCAGCAGCGAAAAACCTGGGGCCAACGTCCTGACTTTC. Looking up the rest from reference TRBV9 and TRBJ2-6 gives the full variable domain: DSGVTQTPKHLITATGQRVTLRCSPRSGDLSVYWYQQSLDQGLQFLIQYYNGEERAKGNILERFSAQQFPDLHSELNLSSLELGDSALYFCASSEKPGANVLTFGAGSRLTVL.